This T cell receptor beta chain was sequenced for a study of beta chain features in type 1 diabetes. Of the isolated RNA, all was reverse transcribed, and so the sequenced material was expressed TCRB transcripts. Generated by immunoSEQ multiplex PCR, the TCRdb table keeps only in-frame clones and is missing some. The data hold under 950,000 clones, with about a sixth observed a single time. This CDR3 is 14 amino acids long. CDR1 is SGHRS and CDR2 is YFSETQ in the germline V gene. The V end lost 0 bases, the J end lost 4 bases, and 7 bases lay between the germline ends. The chain links TRBV5-1 to TRBJ2-2; no definite D call. The TCR originated in a woman between 18 and 29 years old in good health. Source material: naive CD4+ T cells from blood. CDR3 DNA: TGCGCCAGCAGCTTGGGGGTGCGCACCGGGGAGCTGTTTTTT. This encodes CASSLGVRTGELFF.